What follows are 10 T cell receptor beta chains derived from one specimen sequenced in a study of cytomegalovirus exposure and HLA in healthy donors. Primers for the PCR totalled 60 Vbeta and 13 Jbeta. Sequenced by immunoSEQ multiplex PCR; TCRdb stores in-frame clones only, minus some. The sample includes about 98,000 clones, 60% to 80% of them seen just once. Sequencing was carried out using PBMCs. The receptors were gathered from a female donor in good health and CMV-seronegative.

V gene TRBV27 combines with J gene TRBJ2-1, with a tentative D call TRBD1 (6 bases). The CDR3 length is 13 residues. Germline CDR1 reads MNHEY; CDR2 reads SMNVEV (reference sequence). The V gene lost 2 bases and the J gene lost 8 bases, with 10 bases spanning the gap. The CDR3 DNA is TGTGCCAGCAGTTTACCAGAGGGGGATGAGCAGTTCTTC. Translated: CASSLPEGDEQFF.

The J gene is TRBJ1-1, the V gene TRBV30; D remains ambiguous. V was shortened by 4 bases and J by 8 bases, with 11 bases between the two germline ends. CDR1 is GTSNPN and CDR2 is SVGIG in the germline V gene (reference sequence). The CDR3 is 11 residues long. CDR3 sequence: CAWKYSWEAFF. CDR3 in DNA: TGTGCCTGGAAATATAGCTGGGAAGCTTTCTTT. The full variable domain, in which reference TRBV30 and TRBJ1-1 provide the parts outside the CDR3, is SQTIHQWPATLVQPVGSPLSLECTVEGTSNPNLYWYRQAAGRGLQLLFYSVGIGQISSEVPQNLSASRPQDRQFILSSKKLLLSDSGFYLCAWKYSWEAFFGQGTRLTVV.

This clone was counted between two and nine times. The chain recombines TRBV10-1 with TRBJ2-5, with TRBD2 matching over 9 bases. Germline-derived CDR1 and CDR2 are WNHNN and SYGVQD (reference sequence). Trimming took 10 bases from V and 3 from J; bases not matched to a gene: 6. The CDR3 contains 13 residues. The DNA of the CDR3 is TGCGCCACCTCGACTAGCGGAAAAGAGACCCAGTACTTC. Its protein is CATSTSGKETQYF.

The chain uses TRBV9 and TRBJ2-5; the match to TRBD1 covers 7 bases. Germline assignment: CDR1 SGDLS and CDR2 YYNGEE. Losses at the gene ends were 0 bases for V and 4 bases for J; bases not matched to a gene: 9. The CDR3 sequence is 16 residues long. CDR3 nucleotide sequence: TGTGCCAGCAGCGTAGAGGGGGCCGGAAGAGGAGAGACCCAGTACTTC. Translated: CASSVEGAGRGETQYF.

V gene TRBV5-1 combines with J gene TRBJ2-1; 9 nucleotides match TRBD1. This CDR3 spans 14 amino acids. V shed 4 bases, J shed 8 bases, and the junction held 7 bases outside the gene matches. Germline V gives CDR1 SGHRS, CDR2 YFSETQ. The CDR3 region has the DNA TGCGCCAGCAGCCACTATACAGGGGGCTATGAGCAGTTCTTC. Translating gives CASSHYTGGYEQFF.

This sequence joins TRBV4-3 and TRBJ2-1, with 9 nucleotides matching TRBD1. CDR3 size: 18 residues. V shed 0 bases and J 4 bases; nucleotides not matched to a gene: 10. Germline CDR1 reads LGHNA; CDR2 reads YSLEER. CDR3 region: CASSQDELGTGLYNEQFF. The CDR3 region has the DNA TGCGCCAGCAGCCAAGATGAATTAGGGACAGGGCTTTACAATGAGCAGTTCTTC.

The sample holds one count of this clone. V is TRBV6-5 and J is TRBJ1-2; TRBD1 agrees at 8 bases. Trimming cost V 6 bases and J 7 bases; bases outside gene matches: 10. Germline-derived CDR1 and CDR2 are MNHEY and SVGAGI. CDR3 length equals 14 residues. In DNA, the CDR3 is TGTGCCAGCAGGCGTGGACAGGGCGTGGGTGGCTACACCTTC. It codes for CASRRGQGVGGYTF.

Here the CDR3 reads CAWSIRYEQYF. In DNA form, the CDR3 reads TGTGCCTGGAGCATCAGATACGAGCAGTACTTC. This chain connects TRBV30 to TRBJ2-7; D gene ambiguous. Trimming pared 3 bases from V and 4 bases from J, leaving 7 bases between. The CDR3 is made up of 11 amino acids. Germline-derived CDR1 and CDR2 are GTSNPN and SVGIG (reference sequence).

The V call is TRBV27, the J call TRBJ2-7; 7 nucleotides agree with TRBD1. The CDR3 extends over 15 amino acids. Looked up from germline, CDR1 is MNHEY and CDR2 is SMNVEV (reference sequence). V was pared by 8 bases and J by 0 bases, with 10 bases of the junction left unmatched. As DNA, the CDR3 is TGTGCCAGCCAGGGATTGGGGGACAGCTCCTACGAGCAGTACTTC. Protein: CASQGLGDSSYEQYF.

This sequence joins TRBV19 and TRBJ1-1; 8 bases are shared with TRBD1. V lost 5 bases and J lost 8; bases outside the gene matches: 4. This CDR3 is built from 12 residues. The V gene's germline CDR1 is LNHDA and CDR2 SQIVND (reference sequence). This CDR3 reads CASSDRDREAFF. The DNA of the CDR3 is TGTGCCAGTAGTGACCGGGACAGGGAAGCTTTCTTT.